This is a list of T cell receptor beta chains from one sample in a study of T cell responses to AZD1222 COVID-19 vaccine. The assay was immunoSEQ multiplex PCR, and TCRdb's table has in-frame clones only and misses some. The table records about 110,000 clones, around 90% of them present only once. The material sequenced was peripheral blood, taken on day 0 of AZD1222 vaccination. The receptors here all came from an adult in good health. The CDR3 runs from the conserved cysteine through the conserved F or W. Each record gives: CDR3 DNA, CDR3 protein, V gene, J gene, D gene, CDR3 length. D genes are given only for firm matches.

cdr3_nt: TGCGCCAGCAAAGCCGTTAGCTCCTACAATGAGCAGTTCTTC
cdr3_aa: CASKAVSSYNEQFF
v_call: TRBV5-1
j_call: TRBJ2-1
d_call: -
cdr3_length: 14

cdr3_nt: TGCGCCAGCCAAAGGGACATCGGAAATGAAGCTTTCTTT
cdr3_aa: CASQRDIGNEAFF
v_call: TRBV5-1
j_call: TRBJ1-1
d_call: -
cdr3_length: 13

cdr3_nt: TGTGCCACTCGCGGACAGGGGCCCTACGAGCAGTACTTC
cdr3_aa: CATRGQGPYEQYF
v_call: TRBV28
j_call: TRBJ2-7
d_call: TRBD1
cdr3_length: 13

cdr3_nt: TGTGCCAGTTACAACTATGGCTACACCTTC
cdr3_aa: CASYNYGYTF
v_call: TRBV19
j_call: TRBJ1-2
d_call: -
cdr3_length: 10

cdr3_nt: TGTGCCAGCAGCTTGCCCGTCGAGTTGAGCACAGATACGCAGTATTTT
cdr3_aa: CASSLPVELSTDTQYF
v_call: TRBV5-8
j_call: TRBJ2-3
d_call: -
cdr3_length: 16

cdr3_nt: TGTGCCAGCAGCCCCGACAGTAACTATGGCTACACCTTC
cdr3_aa: CASSPDSNYGYTF
v_call: TRBV5-5
j_call: TRBJ1-2
d_call: -
cdr3_length: 13

cdr3_nt: TGTGCTAGCAGCTTGACGACAGTCCAAGAGACCCAGTACTTC
cdr3_aa: CASSLTTVQETQYF
v_call: TRBV7-7
j_call: TRBJ2-5
d_call: -
cdr3_length: 14

cdr3_nt: TGCAGCGGGGGGACAGCCTACGAGCAGTACTTC
cdr3_aa: CSGGTAYEQYF
v_call: TRBV29-1
j_call: TRBJ2-7
d_call: TRBD1
cdr3_length: 11

cdr3_nt: TGTGCCAGCAGTTCTTCTACAGGGGTCAGGGCCGGGGAGCTGTTTTTT
cdr3_aa: CASSSSTGVRAGELFF
v_call: TRBV27
j_call: TRBJ2-2
d_call: TRBD1
cdr3_length: 16

cdr3_nt: TGTGCCAGCAGTTCCCGAGGGATTACGGCGTTTGGGAAACTGTTTTTT
cdr3_aa: CASSSRGITAFGKLFF
v_call: TRBV28
j_call: TRBJ1-4
d_call: -
cdr3_length: 16

cdr3_nt: TGTGCCAGCAGCTTTCGACAGGCCACCGGGGAGCTGTTTTTT
cdr3_aa: CASSFRQATGELFF
v_call: TRBV7-2
j_call: TRBJ2-2
d_call: -
cdr3_length: 14

cdr3_nt: TGCGCCAGCAGCTTGGACAGGGCCGAGCAGTACTTC
cdr3_aa: CASSLDRAEQYF
v_call: TRBV5-1
j_call: TRBJ2-7
d_call: -
cdr3_length: 12